These 11 T cell receptor beta chains originate from one sample sequenced in a study of cytomegalovirus exposure and HLA in healthy donors. Primers for the PCR totalled 60 Vbeta and 13 Jbeta. Sequencing used immunoSEQ multiplex PCR; TCRdb keeps in-frame clones, though not all of them. The sample lists about 170,000 clones, more than 60% occurring once. The sequenced material came from PBMCs. These receptors all come from a human donor in good health.

V and J are TRBV10-3 and TRBJ2-7; TRBD1 matches 7 bases. The V gene's germline CDR1 is ENHRY and CDR2 SYGVKD. The CDR3 has 15 amino acids. The V gene end was trimmed by 4 bases and the J gene end by 0 bases; junction bases not matched to a gene: 6. This chain's CDR3 is CAISAKTGNSYEQYF. The CDR3 nucleotides are TGTGCCATCAGTGCAAAGACAGGGAACTCCTACGAGCAGTACTTC.

This chain links TRBV5-1 with TRBJ1-1, with 7 positions matching TRBD1. This CDR3 region has 13 residues. The ends lost 3 bases at V and 3 bases at J; junction bases unmatched: 2. The germline V gene encodes CDR1 SGHRS and CDR2 YFSETQ. The CDR3 protein is CASSWDSDTEAFF. For the CDR3, the DNA is TGCGCCAGCAGCTGGGACAGTGACACTGAAGCTTTCTTT.

The chain links TRBV30 to TRBJ2-1; D gene ambiguous. V lost 4 bases to trimming and J lost 5 bases, with 15 bases between them. CDR3 length equals 14 residues. Germline lookup yields CDR1 GTSNPN and CDR2 SVGIG (reference sequence). CDR3 in amino acids: CAWMPESAHNEQFF. CDR3 coding DNA: TGTGCCTGGATGCCCGAGAGCGCCCACAATGAGCAGTTCTTC.

V gene TRBV2 combines with J gene TRBJ2-7; 7 bases agree with TRBD1. Germline V gene data show CDR1 as SNHLY and CDR2 as FYNNEI. J lost 3 bases, V lost 6 bases, and 8 bases had no gene match. The CDR3 loop spans 14 amino acids. Written as DNA, the CDR3 is TGTGCCAGCAGAGCTCGGGACAGCCACTACGAGCAGTACTTC. Translation: CASRARDSHYEQYF.

This clone occurred once. This chain links TRBV5-6 with TRBJ2-7; D gene unclear. Between the trimmed V and J ends, which lost 2 bases and 4 bases, there was a span of 10 bases. CDR3 length equals 13 residues. Germline loops: CDR1 SGHDT, CDR2 YYEEEE. The CDR3 DNA reads TGTGCCAGCAGCTTTGTGTTTTCGTACGAGCAGTACTTC. This codes for CASSFVFSYEQYF.

This clone showed up just a few times. V gene TRBV4-1 combines with J gene TRBJ1-1; possible D gene TRBD1, 6 bases. The germline V gene encodes CDR1 MGHRA and CDR2 YSYEKL. This CDR3 contains 15 residues. Trimming cost V 4 bases and J 4 bases, with 16 bases left between them. DNA of the CDR3: TGCGCCAGCAGCCGCACAACAGGGCTGGCCACTGAAGCTTTCTTT. This gives the protein CASSRTTGLATEAFF.

CDR3 protein: CASSVEGGRGEQYF. The CDR3 DNA is TGTGCCAGCAGCGTAGAGGGAGGGCGCGGCGAGCAGTACTTC. The chain carries TRBV9 and TRBJ2-7; TRBD2 aligns across 7 bases. The CDR3 sequence is 14 residues long. V lost 0 bases to trimming and J lost 6 bases; unmatched junction nucleotides: 6. Per germline, CDR1 SGDLS and CDR2 YYNGEE.

The chain uses TRBV6-6 and TRBJ1-2, with 7 nucleotides matching TRBD1. The CDR3 sequence is 13 residues long. Germline loops: CDR1 MNHNY, CDR2 SVGAGI (reference sequence). V lost 6 bases to trimming and J lost 4 bases; unmatched junction nucleotides: 5. CDR3 in DNA: TGTGCCAGCAGCACCAGGGGGTGCTATGGCTACACCTTC. It yields the protein CASSTRGCYGYTF.

This rearrangement joins TRBV7-2 to TRBJ1-2; D call uncertain. This CDR3 spans 13 amino acids. Trimming took off 8 bases at V and 4 bases at J, with 14 bases between the two ends. Germline loops: CDR1 SGHTA, CDR2 FQGNSA. The CDR3, as DNA: TGTGCCAGCGGCCTCTCCATCCTCTATGGCTACACCTTC. Protein: CASGLSILYGYTF.

J is TRBJ2-2 and V is TRBV7-6, with D perhaps matching TRBD2 (5 bases). Germline loops: CDR1 SGHVS, CDR2 FNYEAQ. The V end was cut by 5 bases, the J end by 7 bases, with 20 bases between. The CDR3 totals 16 residues. CDR3 amino acids: CASSRERRESSGELFF. CDR3 in DNA: TGTGCCAGCAGCCGCGAACGTCGGGAATCGAGCGGGGAGCTGTTTTTT.

The rearrangement links TRBV4-1 to TRBJ2-7; 7 bases map to TRBD2. The CDR3 loop spans 13 amino acids. J gave up 4 bases and V 1 base, and 1 base lay outside the gene matches. In germline, CDR1 is MGHRA, CDR2 YSYEKL. In DNA, the CDR3 is TGCGCCAGCAGCCAAGGGGACTATTACGAGCAGTACTTC. It encodes CASSQGDYYEQYF.